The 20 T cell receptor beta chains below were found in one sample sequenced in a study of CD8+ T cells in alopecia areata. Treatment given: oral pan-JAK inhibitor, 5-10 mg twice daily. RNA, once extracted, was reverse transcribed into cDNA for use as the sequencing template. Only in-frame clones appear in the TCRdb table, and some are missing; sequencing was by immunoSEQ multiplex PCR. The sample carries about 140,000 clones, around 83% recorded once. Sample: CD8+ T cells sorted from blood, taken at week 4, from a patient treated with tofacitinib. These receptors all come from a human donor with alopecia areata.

The CDR3, as DNA: TGCGCCAGCAGCCAAGTCGGTTCAGGGGCCCTCTACGAGCAGTACTTC. It yields the protein CASSQVGSGALYEQYF. The rearrangement uses TRBV4-1 and TRBJ2-7; a possible D gene is TRBD1 (6 bases). The CDR3 has 16 residues. In germline, CDR1 is MGHRA, CDR2 YSYEKL. The germline V and J ends were trimmed by 1 base and 3 bases, with 16 bases remaining between them.

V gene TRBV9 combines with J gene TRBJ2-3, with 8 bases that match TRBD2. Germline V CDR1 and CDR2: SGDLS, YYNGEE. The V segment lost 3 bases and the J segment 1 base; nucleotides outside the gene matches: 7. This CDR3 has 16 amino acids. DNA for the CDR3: TGTGCCAGCAGCGCCCGGGCGGGAGGAGGCACAGATACGCAGTATTTT. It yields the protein CASSARAGGGTDTQYF. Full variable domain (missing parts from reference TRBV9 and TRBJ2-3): DSGVTQTPKHLITATGQRVTLRCSPRSGDLSVYWYQQSLDQGLQFLIQYYNGEERAKGNILERFSAQQFPDLHSELNLSSLELGDSALYFCASSARAGGGTDTQYFGPGTRLTVL.

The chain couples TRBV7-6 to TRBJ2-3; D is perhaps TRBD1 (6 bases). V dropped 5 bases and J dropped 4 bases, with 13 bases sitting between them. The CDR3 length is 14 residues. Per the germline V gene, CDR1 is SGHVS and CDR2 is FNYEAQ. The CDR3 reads CASSPLDSADTQYF. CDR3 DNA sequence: TGTGCCAGCAGCCCGCTGGACAGCGCAGATACGCAGTATTTT.

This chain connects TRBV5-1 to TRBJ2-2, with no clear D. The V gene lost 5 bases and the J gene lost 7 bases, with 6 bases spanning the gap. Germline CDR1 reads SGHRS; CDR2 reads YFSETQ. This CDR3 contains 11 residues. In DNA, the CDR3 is TGCGCCAGCAGGGAAGACGGGGAGCTGTTTTTT. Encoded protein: CASREDGELFF.

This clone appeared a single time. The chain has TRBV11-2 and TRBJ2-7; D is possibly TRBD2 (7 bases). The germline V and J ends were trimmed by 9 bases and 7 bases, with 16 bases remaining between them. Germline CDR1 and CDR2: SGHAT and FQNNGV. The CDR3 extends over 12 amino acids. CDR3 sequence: CASRGGLREQYF. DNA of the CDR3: TGTGCCAGTAGGGGGGGCCTCCGGGAGCAGTACTTC.

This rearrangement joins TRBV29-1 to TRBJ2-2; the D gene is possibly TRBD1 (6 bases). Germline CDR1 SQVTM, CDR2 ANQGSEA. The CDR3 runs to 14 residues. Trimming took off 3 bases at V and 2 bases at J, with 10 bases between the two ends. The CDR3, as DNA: TGCAGCGTTGACCCCAGGGGAAACACCGGGGAGCTGTTTTTT. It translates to CSVDPRGNTGELFF.

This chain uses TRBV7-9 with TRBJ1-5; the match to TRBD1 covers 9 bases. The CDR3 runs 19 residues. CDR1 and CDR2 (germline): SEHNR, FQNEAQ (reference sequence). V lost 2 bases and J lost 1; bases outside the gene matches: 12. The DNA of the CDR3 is TGTGCCAGCAGCTTAACAAAAACACCTGGGACAGGGAGCAATCAGCCCCAGCATTTT. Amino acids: CASSLTKTPGTGSNQPQHF.

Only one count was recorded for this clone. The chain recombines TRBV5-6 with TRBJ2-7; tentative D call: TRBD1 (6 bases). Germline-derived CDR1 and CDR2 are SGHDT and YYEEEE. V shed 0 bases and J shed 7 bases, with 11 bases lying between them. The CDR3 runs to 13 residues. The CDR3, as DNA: TGTGCCAGCAGCTTGGGACAGGCAGAGGAGCAGTACTTC. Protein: CASSLGQAEEQYF.

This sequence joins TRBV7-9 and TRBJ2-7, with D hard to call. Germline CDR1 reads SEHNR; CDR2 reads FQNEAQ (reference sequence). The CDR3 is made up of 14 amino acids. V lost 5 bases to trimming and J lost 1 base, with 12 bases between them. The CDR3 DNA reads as TGTGCCAGCAGCGACATAAGGGAATCCTACGAGCAGTACTTC. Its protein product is CASSDIRESYEQYF.

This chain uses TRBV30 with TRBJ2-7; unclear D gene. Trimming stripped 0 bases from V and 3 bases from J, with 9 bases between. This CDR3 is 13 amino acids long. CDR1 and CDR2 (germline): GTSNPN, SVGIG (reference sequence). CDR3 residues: CAWSVRRSYEQYF. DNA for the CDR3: TGTGCCTGGAGTGTACGGCGTAGCTACGAGCAGTACTTC.

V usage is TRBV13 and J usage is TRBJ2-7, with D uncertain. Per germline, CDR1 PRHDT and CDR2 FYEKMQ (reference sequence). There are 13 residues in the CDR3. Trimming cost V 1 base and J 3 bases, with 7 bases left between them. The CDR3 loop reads CASSLEGGYEQYF. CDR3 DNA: TGTGCCAGCAGCTTAGAGGGTGGCTACGAGCAGTACTTC.

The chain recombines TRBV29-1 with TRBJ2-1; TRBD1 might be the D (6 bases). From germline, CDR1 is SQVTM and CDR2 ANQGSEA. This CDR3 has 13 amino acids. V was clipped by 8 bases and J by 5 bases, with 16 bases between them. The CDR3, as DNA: TGCAGCCTACTGACAGGAAATAACAATGAGCAGTTCTTC. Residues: CSLLTGNNNEQFF.

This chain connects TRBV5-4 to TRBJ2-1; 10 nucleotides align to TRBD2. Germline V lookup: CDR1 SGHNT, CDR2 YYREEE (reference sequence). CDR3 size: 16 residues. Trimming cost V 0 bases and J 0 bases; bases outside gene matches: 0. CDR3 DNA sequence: TGTGCCAGCAGCTTGGGACTAGCGGGCTCCTACAATGAGCAGTTCTTC. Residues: CASSLGLAGSYNEQFF.

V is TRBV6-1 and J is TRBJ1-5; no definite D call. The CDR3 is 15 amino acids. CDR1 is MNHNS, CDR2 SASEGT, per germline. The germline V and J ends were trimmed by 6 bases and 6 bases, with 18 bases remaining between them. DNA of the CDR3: TGTGCCAGCAGGGCTCGCGGGAGTGGTATTCAGCCCCAGCATTTT. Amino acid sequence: CASRARGSGIQPQHF.

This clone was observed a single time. This CDR3 reads CASSPGTSAGNEQFF. CDR3 in DNA: TGTGCCAGCAGCCCCGGGACTAGTGCGGGGAATGAGCAGTTCTTC. The chain has TRBV9 and TRBJ2-1; 8 bases line up with TRBD2. Germline CDR1 SGDLS, CDR2 YYNGEE. The CDR3 consists of 15 residues. After removal of 4 bases from V and 7 bases from J, the junction contained 10 bases not matched to a gene. The full variable domain, its missing parts supplied by reference TRBV9 and TRBJ2-1, is DSGVTQTPKHLITATGQRVTLRCSPRSGDLSVYWYQQSLDQGLQFLIQYYNGEERAKGNILERFSAQQFPDLHSELNLSSLELGDSALYFCASSPGTSAGNEQFFGPGTRLTVL.

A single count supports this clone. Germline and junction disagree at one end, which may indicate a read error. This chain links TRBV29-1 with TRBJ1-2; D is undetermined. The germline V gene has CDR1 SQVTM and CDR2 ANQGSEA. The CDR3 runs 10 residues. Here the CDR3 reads CSVGVPREMF. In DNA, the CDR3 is TGCAGCGTTGGGGTACCCAGAGAGATGTTC.

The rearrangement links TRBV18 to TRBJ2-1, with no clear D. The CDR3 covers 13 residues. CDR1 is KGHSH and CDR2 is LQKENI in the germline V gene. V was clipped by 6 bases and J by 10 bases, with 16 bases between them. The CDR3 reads CASSVPEVWEQFF. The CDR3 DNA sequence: TGTGCCAGCTCGGTTCCCGAAGTTTGGGAGCAGTTCTTC.

CDR3 nucleotide sequence: TGTGCTAGTGGTTCGACCCGGCTCGGCAATCAGCCCCAGCATTTT. This encodes CASGSTRLGNQPQHF. The chain uses TRBV12-5 and TRBJ1-5; D unclear. Germline assignment: CDR1 LGHNT and CDR2 FRNRAP. V gave up 4 bases and J gave up 2 bases, with 12 bases separating them. The CDR3 runs to 15 residues.

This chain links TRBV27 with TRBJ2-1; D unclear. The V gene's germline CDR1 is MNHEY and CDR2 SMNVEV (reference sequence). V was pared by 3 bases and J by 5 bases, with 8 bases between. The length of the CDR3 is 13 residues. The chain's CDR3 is CASSFGRDNEQFF. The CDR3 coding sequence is TGTGCCAGCAGTTTCGGTAGGGACAATGAGCAGTTCTTC.

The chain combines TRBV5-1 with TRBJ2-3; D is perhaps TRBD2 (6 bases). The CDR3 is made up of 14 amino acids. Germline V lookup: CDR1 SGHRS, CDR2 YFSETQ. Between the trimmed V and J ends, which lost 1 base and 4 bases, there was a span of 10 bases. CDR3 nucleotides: TGCGCCAGCAGCTTGAACGGGAGCGCAGATACGCAGTATTTT. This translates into CASSLNGSADTQYF.